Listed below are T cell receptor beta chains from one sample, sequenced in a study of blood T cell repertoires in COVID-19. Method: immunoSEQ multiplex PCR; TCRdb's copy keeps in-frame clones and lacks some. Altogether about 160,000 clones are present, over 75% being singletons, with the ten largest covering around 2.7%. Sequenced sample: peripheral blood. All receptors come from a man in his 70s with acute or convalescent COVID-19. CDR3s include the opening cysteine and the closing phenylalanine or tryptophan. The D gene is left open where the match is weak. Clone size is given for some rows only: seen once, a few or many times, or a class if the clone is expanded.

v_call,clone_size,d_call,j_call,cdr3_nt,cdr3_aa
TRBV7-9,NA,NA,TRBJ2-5,TGTGCCAGCACCCCATTTTTGGGGGGTCTGGAGACCCAGTACTTC,CASTPFLGGLETQYF
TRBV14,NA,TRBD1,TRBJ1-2,TGTGCCAGCAGCCAAGATCCCTTCCCGGGACAGGGGGACTATGGCTACACCTTC,CASSQDPFPGQGDYGYTF
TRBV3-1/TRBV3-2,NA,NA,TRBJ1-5,TGTGCCAGCAGCGAGGTGACAGCGAATCAGCCCCAGCATTTT,CASSEVTANQPQHF
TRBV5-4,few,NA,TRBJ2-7,TGTGCCAGCAGCTTGGACGCGGGCGCCTACGAGCAGTACTTC,CASSLDAGAYEQYF
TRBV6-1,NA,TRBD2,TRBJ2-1,TGTGCCAGCAGTGAGAGCGGGAACTCCTACAATGAGCAGTTCTTC,CASSESGNSYNEQFF
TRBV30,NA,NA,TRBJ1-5,TGTGCCTGGAGTCACAGGGACAATCAGCCCCAGCATTTT,CAWSHRDNQPQHF
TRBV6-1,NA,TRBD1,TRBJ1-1,TGTGCCAGCAGTGACCTCCGGGACAGGGGGCTGGCGAACACTGAAGCTTTCTTT,CASSDLRDRGLANTEAFF
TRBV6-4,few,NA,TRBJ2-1,TGTGCCAGCAGTTCACAGGGATTTGGAAGGAATGAGCAGTTCTTC,CASSSQGFGRNEQFF
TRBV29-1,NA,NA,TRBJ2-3,TGCAGCGTTGTGGACATGACTTACCCAGATACGCAGTATTTT,CSVVDMTYPDTQYF
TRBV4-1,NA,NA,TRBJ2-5,TGCGCCAGCAGCCAATTGGGACTTCCCGCGGAGACCCAGTACTTC,CASSQLGLPAETQYF
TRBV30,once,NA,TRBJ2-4,TGTGCCTGGAGTGTACAGCCCTATAACATTCAGTACTTC,CAWSVQPYNIQYF
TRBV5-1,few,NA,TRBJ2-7,TGCGCCAGCAGCTTTGGGACCCCGGGAGCCTACGAGCAGTACTTC,CASSFGTPGAYEQYF
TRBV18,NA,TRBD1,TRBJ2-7,TGTGCCAGCTCACCACAGGAGAGGGGGCTAGCCTACGAGCAGTACTTC,CASSPQERGLAYEQYF
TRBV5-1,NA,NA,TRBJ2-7,TGCGCCAGCAGCGGGTCGGCCCGGACAAGCTCCTACGAGCAGTACTTC,CASSGSARTSSYEQYF
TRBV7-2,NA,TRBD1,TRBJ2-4,TGTGCCAGCAGCTTGACTACCGGGACAGGACGGAACATTCAGTACTTC,CASSLTTGTGRNIQYF
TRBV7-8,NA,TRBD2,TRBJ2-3,TGTGCCAGCAGCCCCCCTAGCGGGAGTCGGGATACGCAGTATTTT,CASSPPSGSRDTQYF
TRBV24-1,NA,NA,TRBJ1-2,TGTGCCACCAGTGATGACCGACAGGCTAACTATGGCTACACCTTC,CATSDDRQANYGYTF
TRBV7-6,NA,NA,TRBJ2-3,TGTGCCAGCAGCTTAAGAGGGTTAAGCACAGATACGCAGTATTTT,CASSLRGLSTDTQYF
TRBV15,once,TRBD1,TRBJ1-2,TGTGCCACCAGCGGGGGGCAACAGGGGCACTATGGCTACACCTTC,CATSGGQQGHYGYTF
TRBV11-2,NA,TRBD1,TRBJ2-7,TGTGCCAGCAGCTTAACGCTTAGGCAGGGGGTGGACGAGCAGTACTTC,CASSLTLRQGVDEQYF
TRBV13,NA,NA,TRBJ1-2,TGTGCCAGCAGCTTAGGTCTCTATGGCTACACCTTC,CASSLGLYGYTF
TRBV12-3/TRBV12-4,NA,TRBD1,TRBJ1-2,TGTGCCAGCAGTTTAATAAACAGGGGTGGCTACACCTTC,CASSLINRGGYTF
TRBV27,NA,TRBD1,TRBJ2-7,TGTGCCAGCAGTTTGACGACAGGGGCCCTAATCCCGGGCGAGCAGTACTTC,CASSLTTGALIPGEQYF
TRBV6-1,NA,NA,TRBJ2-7,TGTGCCAGCAGTGAGGGGGCAGGGTTCACCTACGAGCAGTACTTC,CASSEGAGFTYEQYF
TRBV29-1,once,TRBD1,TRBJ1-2,TGCAGCGTTGAAGGCCCAGGACAGGGTGTTACCACCTTC,CSVEGPGQGVTTF
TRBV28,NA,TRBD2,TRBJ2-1,TGTGCCAGCAGTCCATATACTAGCGGGAAATCAGATGAGCAGTTCTTC,CASSPYTSGKSDEQFF